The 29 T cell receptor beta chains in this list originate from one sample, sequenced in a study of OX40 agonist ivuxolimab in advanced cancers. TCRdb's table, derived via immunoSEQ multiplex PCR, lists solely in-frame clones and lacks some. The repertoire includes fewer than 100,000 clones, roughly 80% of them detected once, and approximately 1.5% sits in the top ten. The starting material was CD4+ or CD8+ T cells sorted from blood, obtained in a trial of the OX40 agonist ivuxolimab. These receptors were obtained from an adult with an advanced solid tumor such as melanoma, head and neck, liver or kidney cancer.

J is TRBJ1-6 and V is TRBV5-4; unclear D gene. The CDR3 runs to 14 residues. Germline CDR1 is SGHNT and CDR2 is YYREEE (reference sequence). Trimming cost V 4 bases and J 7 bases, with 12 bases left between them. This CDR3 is CASSELAGNSPLHF. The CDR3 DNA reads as TGTGCCAGCAGCGAGTTGGCAGGAAATTCACCCCTCCACTTT.

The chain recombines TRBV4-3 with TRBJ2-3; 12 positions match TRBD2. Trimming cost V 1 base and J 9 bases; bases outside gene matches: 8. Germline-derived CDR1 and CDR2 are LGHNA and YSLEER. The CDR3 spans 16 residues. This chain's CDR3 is CASSQAASGGGGTQYF. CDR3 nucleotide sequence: TGCGCCAGCAGCCAAGCGGCTAGCGGGGGGGGTGGGACGCAGTATTTT.

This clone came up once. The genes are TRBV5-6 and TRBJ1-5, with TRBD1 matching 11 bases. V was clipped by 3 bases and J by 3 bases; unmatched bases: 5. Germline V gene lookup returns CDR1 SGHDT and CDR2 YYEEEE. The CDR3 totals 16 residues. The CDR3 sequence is CASSSADRGHNQPQHF. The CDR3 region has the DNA TGTGCCAGCAGCTCCGCGGACAGGGGGCACAATCAGCCCCAGCATTTT. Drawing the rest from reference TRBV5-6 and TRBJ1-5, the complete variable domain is DAGVTQSPTHLIKTRGQQVTLRCSPKSGHDTVSWYQQALGQGPQFIFQYYEEEERQRGNFPDRFSGHQFPNYSSELNVNALLLGDSALYLCASSSADRGHNQPQHFGDGTRLSIL.

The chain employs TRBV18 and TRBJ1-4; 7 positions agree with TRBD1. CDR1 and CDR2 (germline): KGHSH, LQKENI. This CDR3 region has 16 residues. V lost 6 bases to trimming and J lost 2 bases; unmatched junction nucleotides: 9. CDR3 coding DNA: TGTGCCAGCTCCCAAGACAGGGTCAGGACTAATGAAAAACTGTTTTTT. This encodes CASSQDRVRTNEKLFF.

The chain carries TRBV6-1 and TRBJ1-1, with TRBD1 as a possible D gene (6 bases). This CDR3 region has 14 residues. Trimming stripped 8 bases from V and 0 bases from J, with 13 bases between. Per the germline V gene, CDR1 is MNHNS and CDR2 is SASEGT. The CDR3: CASWDTLMNTEAFF. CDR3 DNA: TGTGCCAGCTGGGACACACTAATGAACACTGAAGCTTTCTTT.

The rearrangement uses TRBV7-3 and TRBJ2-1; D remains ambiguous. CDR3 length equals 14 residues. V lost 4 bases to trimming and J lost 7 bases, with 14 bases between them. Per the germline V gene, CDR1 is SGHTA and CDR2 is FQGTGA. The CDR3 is CASSWDGQENEQFF. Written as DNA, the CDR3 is TGTGCCAGCAGCTGGGATGGGCAGGAGAATGAGCAGTTCTTC.

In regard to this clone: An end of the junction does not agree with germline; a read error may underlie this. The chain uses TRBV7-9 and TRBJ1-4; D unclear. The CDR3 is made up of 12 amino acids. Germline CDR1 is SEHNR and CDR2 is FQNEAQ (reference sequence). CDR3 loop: CASSLDGPVSVF. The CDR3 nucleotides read TGTGCCAGCAGCTTAGATGGACCCGTCTCGGTTTTT. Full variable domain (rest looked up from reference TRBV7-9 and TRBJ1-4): DTGVSQNPRHKITKRGQNVTFRCDPISEHNRLYWYRQTLGQGPEFLTYFQNEAQLEKSRLLSDRFSAERPKGSFSTLEIQRTEQGDSAMYLCASSLDGPVSVFGSGTQLSVL.

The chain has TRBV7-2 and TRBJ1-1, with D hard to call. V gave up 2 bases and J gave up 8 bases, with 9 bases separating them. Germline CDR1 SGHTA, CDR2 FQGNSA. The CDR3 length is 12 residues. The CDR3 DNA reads TGTGCCAGCAGCTTATTGGCAGGCGAAGCTTTCTTT. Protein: CASSLLAGEAFF.

CDR3 in DNA: TGCGCCAGCAGCTCGCAGAAAACCACAGATACGCAGTATTTT. This translates into CASSSQKTTDTQYF. The chain has TRBV5-1 and TRBJ2-3, with D hard to call. Trimming pared 3 bases from V and 2 bases from J, leaving 10 bases between. Germline lookup yields CDR1 SGHRS and CDR2 YFSETQ. CDR3 length: 14 residues.

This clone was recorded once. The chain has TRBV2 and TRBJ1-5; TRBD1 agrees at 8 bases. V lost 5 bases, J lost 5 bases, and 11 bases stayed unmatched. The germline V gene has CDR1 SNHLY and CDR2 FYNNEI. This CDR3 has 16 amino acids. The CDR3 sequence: CASSLDRGATHQPQHF. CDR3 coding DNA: TGTGCCAGCAGTTTAGACAGGGGTGCTACCCATCAGCCCCAGCATTTT.

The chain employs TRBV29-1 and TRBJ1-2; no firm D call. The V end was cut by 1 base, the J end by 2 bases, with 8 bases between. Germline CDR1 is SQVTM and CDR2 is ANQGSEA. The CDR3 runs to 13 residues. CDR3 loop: CSVEVGPNYGYTF. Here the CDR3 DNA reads TGCAGCGTTGAAGTGGGCCCCAACTATGGCTACACCTTC. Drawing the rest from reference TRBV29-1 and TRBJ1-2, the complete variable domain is SAVISQKPSRDICQRGTSLTIQCQVDSQVTMMFWYRQQPGQSLTLIATANQGSEATYESGFVIDKFPISRPNLTFSTLTVSNMSPEDSSIYLCSVEVGPNYGYTFGSGTRLTVV.

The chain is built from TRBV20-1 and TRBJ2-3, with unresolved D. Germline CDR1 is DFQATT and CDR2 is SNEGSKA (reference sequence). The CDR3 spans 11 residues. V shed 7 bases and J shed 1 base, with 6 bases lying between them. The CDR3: CSEGRTDTQYF. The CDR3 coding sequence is TGCAGTGAGGGCCGCACAGATACGCAGTATTTT.

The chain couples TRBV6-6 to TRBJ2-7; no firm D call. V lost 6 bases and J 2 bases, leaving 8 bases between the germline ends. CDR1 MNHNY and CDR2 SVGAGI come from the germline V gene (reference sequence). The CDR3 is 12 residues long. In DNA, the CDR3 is TGTGCCAGCAGCGACAAACCCTACGAGCAGTACTTC. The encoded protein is CASSDKPYEQYF.

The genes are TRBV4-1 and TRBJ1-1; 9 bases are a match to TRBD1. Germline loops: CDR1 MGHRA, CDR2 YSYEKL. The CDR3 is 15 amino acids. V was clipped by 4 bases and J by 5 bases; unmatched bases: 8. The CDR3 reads CASSPLDRGNTEAFF. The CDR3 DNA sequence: TGCGCCAGCAGCCCCTTGGACAGGGGAAATACTGAAGCTTTCTTT.

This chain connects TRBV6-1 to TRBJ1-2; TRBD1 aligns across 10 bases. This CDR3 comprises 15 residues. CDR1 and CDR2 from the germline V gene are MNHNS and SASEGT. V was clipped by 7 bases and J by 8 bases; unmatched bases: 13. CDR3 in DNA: TGTGCCAGCATACATGGGACAGGGGCCGATGTAGGCTACACCTTC. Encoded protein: CASIHGTGADVGYTF.

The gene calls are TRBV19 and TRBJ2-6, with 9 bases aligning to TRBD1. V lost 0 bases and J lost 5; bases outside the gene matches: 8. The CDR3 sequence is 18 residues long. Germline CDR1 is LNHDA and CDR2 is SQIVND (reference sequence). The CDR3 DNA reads TGTGCCAGTAGTATAGATGGGACAGGGTCCCAGAGGGCCAACGTCCTGACTTTC. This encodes CASSIDGTGSQRANVLTF.

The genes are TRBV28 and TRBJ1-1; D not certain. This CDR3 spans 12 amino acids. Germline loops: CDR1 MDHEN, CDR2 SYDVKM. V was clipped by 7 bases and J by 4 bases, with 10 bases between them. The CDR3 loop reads CASNLIGTEAFF. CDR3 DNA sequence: TGTGCCAGCAACCTCATAGGCACTGAAGCTTTCTTT.

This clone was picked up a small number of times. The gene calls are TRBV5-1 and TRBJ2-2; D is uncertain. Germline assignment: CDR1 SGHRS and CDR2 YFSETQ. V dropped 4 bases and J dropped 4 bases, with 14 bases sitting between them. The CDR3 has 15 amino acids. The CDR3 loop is CASSLPRPGTGELFF. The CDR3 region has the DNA TGCGCCAGCAGCCTCCCCCGACCCGGCACCGGGGAGCTGTTTTTT.

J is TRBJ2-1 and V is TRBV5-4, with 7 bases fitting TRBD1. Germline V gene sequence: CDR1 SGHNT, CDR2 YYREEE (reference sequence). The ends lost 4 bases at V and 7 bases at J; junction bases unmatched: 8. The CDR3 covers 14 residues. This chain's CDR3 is CASSVLQTGNEQFF. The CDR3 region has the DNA TGTGCCAGCAGCGTACTGCAGACAGGGAATGAGCAGTTCTTC.

The CDR3 DNA follows: TGTGCCAGCAAAACTAAACAGGGTACCCGCTATTCACCCCTCCACTTT. Translating gives CASKTKQGTRYSPLHF. This sequence joins TRBV6-4 and TRBJ1-6, with a weak D call TRBD1 (6 bases). Trimming removed 7 bases from V and 8 bases from J, with 21 bases in between. Germline CDR1 reads MRHNA; CDR2 reads SNTAGT. This CDR3 region has 16 residues.

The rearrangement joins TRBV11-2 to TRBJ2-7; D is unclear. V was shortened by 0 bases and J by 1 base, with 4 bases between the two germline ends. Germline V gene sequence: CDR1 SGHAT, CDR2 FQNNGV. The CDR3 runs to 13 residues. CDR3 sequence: CASSLDRSYEQYF. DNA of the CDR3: TGTGCCAGCAGCTTAGACAGATCCTACGAGCAGTACTTC.

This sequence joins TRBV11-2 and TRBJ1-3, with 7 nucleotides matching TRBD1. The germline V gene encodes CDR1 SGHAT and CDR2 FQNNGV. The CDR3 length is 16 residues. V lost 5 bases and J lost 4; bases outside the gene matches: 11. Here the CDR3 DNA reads TGTGCCAGCAGCGAGGGGGCGGGGGCATCGGGAAACACCATATATTTT. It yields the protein CASSEGAGASGNTIYF.

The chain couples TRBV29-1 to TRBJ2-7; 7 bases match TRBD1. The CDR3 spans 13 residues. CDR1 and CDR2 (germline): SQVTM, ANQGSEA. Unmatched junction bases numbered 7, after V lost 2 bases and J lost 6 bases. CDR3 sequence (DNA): TGCAGCGTTGAACCGACAGGGAGCGGCGAGCAGTACTTC. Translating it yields CSVEPTGSGEQYF.

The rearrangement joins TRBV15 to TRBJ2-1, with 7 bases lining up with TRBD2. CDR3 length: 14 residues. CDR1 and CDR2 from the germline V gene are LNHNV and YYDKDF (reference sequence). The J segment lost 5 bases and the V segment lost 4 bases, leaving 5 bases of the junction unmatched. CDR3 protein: CATSKDGGNNEQFF. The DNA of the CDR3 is TGTGCCACCAGCAAGGACGGGGGGAACAATGAGCAGTTCTTC.

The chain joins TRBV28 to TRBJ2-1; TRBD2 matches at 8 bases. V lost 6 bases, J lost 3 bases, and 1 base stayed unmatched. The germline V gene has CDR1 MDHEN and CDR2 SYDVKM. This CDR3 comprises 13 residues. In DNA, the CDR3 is TGTGCCAGCAGGGGGACTAGCTACAATGAGCAGTTCTTC. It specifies CASRGTSYNEQFF.

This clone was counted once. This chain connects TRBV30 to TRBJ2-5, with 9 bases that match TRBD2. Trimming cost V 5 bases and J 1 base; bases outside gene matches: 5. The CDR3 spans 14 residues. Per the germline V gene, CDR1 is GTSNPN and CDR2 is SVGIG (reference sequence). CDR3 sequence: CAWRSGRPQETQYF. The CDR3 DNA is TGTGCCTGGCGTAGCGGGAGACCCCAAGAGACCCAGTACTTC.

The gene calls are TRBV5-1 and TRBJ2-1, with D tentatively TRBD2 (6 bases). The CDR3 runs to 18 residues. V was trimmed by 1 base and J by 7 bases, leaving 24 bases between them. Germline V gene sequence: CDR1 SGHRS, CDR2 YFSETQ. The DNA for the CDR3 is TGCGCCAGCAGCTTGAGACCAGGGACTCCCCCAAGGCGGAATGAGCAGTTCTTC. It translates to CASSLRPGTPPRRNEQFF.

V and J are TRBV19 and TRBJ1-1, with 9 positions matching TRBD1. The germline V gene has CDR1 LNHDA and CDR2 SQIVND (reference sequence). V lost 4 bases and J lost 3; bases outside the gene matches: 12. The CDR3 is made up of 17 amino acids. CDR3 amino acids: CASSTQGQGRYHTEAFF. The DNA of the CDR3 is TGTGCCAGTAGTACCCAGGGACAGGGAAGGTATCACACTGAAGCTTTCTTT.

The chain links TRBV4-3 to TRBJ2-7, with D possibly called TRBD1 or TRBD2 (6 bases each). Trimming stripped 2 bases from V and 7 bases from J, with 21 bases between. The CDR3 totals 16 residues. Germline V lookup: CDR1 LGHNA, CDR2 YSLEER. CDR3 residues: CASSQLVGGLGEEQYF. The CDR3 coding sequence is TGCGCCAGCAGCCAACTTGTTGGGGGGCTTGGCGAAGAGCAGTACTTC.